The 13 T cell receptor beta chains listed next were all sequenced from one sample in a study of regulatory T cells in long-lasting Graves disease. Specified time point: newly diagnosed GD, antithyroid drugs for less than 3 months. The authors made the TCR library using RNA they extracted from PBMCs. With iRepertoire HTBI primers and Arm-PCR of CDR3 regions, TCR beta libraries were built. One entry per CDR3 protein results from TCRdb running MiXCR on the multiplex PCR reads. The top ten clones hold approximately 7.6% of a sample with around 420,000 distinct CDR3 sequences, approximately 16% of them seen once. A further study also used this sample, focusing on T cells in Graves' hyperthyroidism and ophthalmopathy.

This sample comprised peripheral blood mononuclear cells (PBMCs), obtained at new diagnosis, from a patient treated with antithyroid drugs. The source of these receptors is a woman between 35 and 50 years old with Graves disease.

The chain uses TRBV3-1 and TRBJ1-5, with 8 positions matching TRBD1. This CDR3 region has 14 residues. The germline CDR1 and CDR2 sequences are LGHDT and YNNKEL (reference sequence). The trim removed 5 bases at V and 8 bases at J, leaving 8 bases unmatched. This CDR3 reads CASSASGGSKPQHF. CDR3 bases: TGTGCCAGCAGCGCCTCAGGGGGCTCGAAGCCCCAGCATTTT. The whole variable domain, remainder taken from reference TRBV3-1 and TRBJ1-5, is DTAVSQTPKYLVTQMGNDKSIKCEQNLGHDTMYWYKQDSKKFLKIMFSYNNKELIINETVPNRFSPKSPDKAHLNLHINSLELGDSAVYFCASSASGGSKPQHFGDGTRLSIL.

This clonotype was seen more than once but under ten times. J is TRBJ2-6 and V is TRBV9, with D hard to call. Germline-derived CDR1 and CDR2 are SGDLS and YYNGEE. V dropped 0 bases and J dropped 2 bases, with 9 bases sitting between them. CDR3 length equals 16 residues. CDR3: CASSVGSRTGANVLTF. Written as DNA, the CDR3 is TGTGCCAGCAGCGTAGGGTCCAGGACTGGGGCCAACGTCCTGACTTTC.

This clonotype was recorded many times. The V and J genes are TRBV28 and TRBJ2-7, with D uncertain. The germline V gene has CDR1 MDHEN and CDR2 SYDVKM. Between the trimmed V and J ends, which lost 8 bases and 0 bases, there was a span of 11 bases. The CDR3 runs to 13 residues. The CDR3 here is CASGRRNSYEQYF. The CDR3 coding sequence is TGTGCCAGCGGCCGCCGTAACTCCTACGAGCAGTACTTC.

This clonotype has more than one count but fewer than ten. The chain couples TRBV5-1 to TRBJ1-2, with D tentatively TRBD1 (6 bases). There are 14 residues in the CDR3. Per germline, CDR1 SGHRS and CDR2 YFSETQ. With 6 bases removed from V and 2 bases from J, the gap between germline ends came to 14 bases. CDR3 nucleotide sequence: TGCGCCAGCACCCCGGGGGCAGAAAACTATGGCTACACCTTC. It is translated as CASTPGAENYGYTF.

This clonotype has a count of ten or more. The rearrangement links TRBV12-3 or TRBV12-4 to TRBJ1-2; D is possibly TRBD1 (5 bases). The CDR3 is made up of 15 amino acids. V was clipped by 6 bases and J by 4 bases, with 18 bases between them. In nucleotides, the CDR3 is TGTGCCAGCAGCCCCAGATTCGGGGGAGTCTATGGCTACACCTTC. This gives the protein CASSPRFGGVYGYTF.

This clonotype was counted at least ten times. The CDR3 protein is CASSVAGLAMETQYF. DNA of the CDR3: TGTGCCAGCAGCGTAGCCGGACTAGCGATGGAGACCCAGTACTTC. The J gene is TRBJ2-5, the V gene TRBV9, with TRBD2 matching 9 bases. CDR3 size: 15 residues. Germline CDR1 reads SGDLS; CDR2 reads YYNGEE. With 0 bases clipped from V and 5 bases from J, the junction kept 5 bases outside the gene matches.

This clonotype was observed a handful of times. The rearrangement uses TRBV7-9 and TRBJ2-1; perhaps TRBD1 as D (6 bases). CDR1 and CDR2 (germline): SEHNR, FQNEAQ (reference sequence). The CDR3 extends over 17 amino acids. V lost 5 bases to trimming and J lost 0 bases, with 17 bases between them. CDR3 bases: TGTGCCAGCAGCCCAGAACAGGGAAGGGGCTCCTACAATGAGCAGTTCTTC. Its translation is CASSPEQGRGSYNEQFF.

The chain is built from TRBV6-1 and TRBJ1-5; 9 positions agree with TRBD1. The CDR3 has 16 amino acids. J lost 5 bases, V lost 7 bases, and 12 bases had no gene match. The germline V gene has CDR1 MNHNS and CDR2 SASEGT. This CDR3 is CASTQPSDRGYQPQHF. CDR3 nucleotide sequence: TGTGCCAGCACCCAGCCGTCGGACAGGGGTTATCAGCCCCAGCATTTT.

Turning to this clonotype: This may be a read error: a much more frequent sequence differs by one nucleotide. CDR3 loop: CASSISRGLADTQSF. CDR3 DNA: TGCGCCAGCAGCATATCGCGGGGGCTTGCAGATACGCAGTCTTTT. V gene TRBV5-1 combines with J gene TRBJ2-3; a possible D gene is TRBD2 (7 bases). The CDR3 is 15 residues long. Germline CDR1 and CDR2: SGHRS and YFSETQ.

The genes are TRBV12-3 or TRBV12-4 and TRBJ1-1; 10 positions match TRBD1. CDR3 length: 15 residues. V lost 8 bases to trimming and J lost 6 bases; unmatched junction nucleotides: 12. CDR3 loop: CASGQAGTGAPEAFF. The CDR3 region has the DNA TGTGCCAGCGGCCAGGCCGGGACAGGGGCCCCTGAAGCTTTCTTT.

The chain uses TRBV9 and TRBJ1-1; D is undetermined. This CDR3 is 13 amino acids long. Trimming took off 4 bases at V and 3 bases at J, with 10 bases between the two ends. Per the germline V gene, CDR1 is SGDLS and CDR2 is YYNGEE. The CDR3 loop is CASSSREYTEAFF. Here the CDR3 DNA reads TGTGCCAGCAGCTCGCGTGAGTACACTGAAGCTTTCTTT.

This clonotype was counted ten times or more. V usage is TRBV13 and J usage is TRBJ1-2; a possible D gene is TRBD1 (6 bases). The CDR3 covers 15 residues. Germline CDR1 is PRHDT and CDR2 is FYEKMQ (reference sequence). The V and J ends lost 10 bases and 2 bases respectively, with 20 bases between them. The CDR3, as DNA: TGTGCCACCCCGGGACACCAAAATTCGAACTATGGCTACACCTTC. Its translation: CATPGHQNSNYGYTF.

This clonotype has at least ten counts. The J gene is TRBJ2-6, the V gene TRBV28; TRBD1 matches at 7 bases. J lost 0 bases, V lost 2 bases, and 7 bases had no gene match. Germline assignment: CDR1 MDHEN and CDR2 SYDVKM. This CDR3 has 18 residues. The CDR3 DNA reads as TGTGCCAGCAGTTTACTACAGGGGACCCTCTCTGGGGCCAACGTCCTGACTTTC. This codes for CASSLLQGTLSGANVLTF.